This T cell receptor (beta chain) is drawn from a study of long-term antiretroviral therapy in people with HIV. Of note for this clone: Its antigen is not identified.

Participants with HIV, all of them, were treated in the United States. Version v3.0 of the immunoSEQ assay was performed at survey level. Generated by immunoSEQ multiplex PCR, the TCRdb table keeps only in-frame clones and is missing some. The sample lists 25,000 to 35,000 clones; 90% were seen once. Study-level findings and limits: The study collected no data on ART adherence, viral resistance or therapy changes.

The CDR3 runs 14 residues. Trimming took off 1 base at V and 1 base at J, with 8 bases between the two ends. The germline V gene has CDR1 SGHRS and CDR2 YFSETQ. This sequence originates from a man in his fifties or sixties with HIV. This material consisted of unsorted PBMCs, taken 3.2 years before starting antiretroviral therapy. The chain uses TRBV5-1 and TRBJ2-5; tentative D call: TRBD2 (6 bases). The chain's CDR3 is CASSLSGRQETQYF. Here the CDR3 DNA reads TGCGCCAGCAGCTTGAGCGGGCGCCAAGAGACCCAGTACTTC. The full variable domain, its missing parts supplied by reference TRBV5-1 and TRBJ2-5, is KAGVTQTPRYLIKTRGQQVTLSCSPISGHRSVSWYQQTPGQGLQFLFEYFSETQRNKGNFPGRFSGRQFSNSRSEMNVSTLELGDSALYLCASSLSGRQETQYFGPGTRLLVL.